The entry that follows covers one T cell receptor beta chain sequence. Its antigen is currently unknown. The V end lost 2 bases, the J end lost 2 bases, and 9 bases lay between the germline ends. From germline, CDR1 is MNHNY and CDR2 SVGAGI (reference sequence). This CDR3 has 14 amino acids. Assay: immunoSEQ multiplex PCR; the TCRdb copy retains only in-frame clones and omits some. The table records nearly 90,000 clones, approximately 90% of them present only once. The source of the sample is a study of OX40 agonist ivuxolimab in advanced cancers. On the study more broadly: Patients received ivuxolimab, an intravenous treatment, every 2 weeks at 0.01 to 10 mg/kg. Broader study findings: The CD4+ and CD8+ T cells in the blood had expanded clonally by week 6 at 0.1 to 3.0 mg/kg.

The starting material was CD4+ or CD8+ T cells sorted from blood, obtained in a trial of the OX40 agonist ivuxolimab. This sequence originates from an adult with an advanced solid tumor such as melanoma, head and neck, liver or kidney cancer. The gene calls are TRBV6-6 and TRBJ1-1; D remains unclear. In DNA form, the CDR3 reads TGTGCCAGCAGTTACGTTTCGAGAAACACTGAAGCTTTCTTT. Residues: CASSYVSRNTEAFF.